This T cell receptor (beta chain) was captured by sequencing in a study of T-cell memory formation after mild COVID-19. The study, taken as a whole, reports: A balance of CD4 and CD8 characterized clones contracting day 15 to 85, whereas later expanders leaned CD4+.

Germline trimming cut 5 bases from V and 2 bases from J; bases unmatched to any gene: 5. This CDR3 contains 14 residues. Germline V gene sequence: CDR1 SGHVS, CDR2 FNYEAQ. This clonotype was detected ten times or more. The antigen is not known. Barcoded TCR alpha and TCR beta cDNA libraries with UMIs came from 5'RACE using constant-segment primers. TCRdb analysed the 5' RACE reads with MiXCR anew, one entry per CDR3 protein. The sample yields under 40,000 distinct CDR3 sequences, 7.7% seen once. This TCR was recovered from a man between 18 and 29 years old who had mild COVID-19 (a few samples of this study predate the infection). Cell type and time point are not known. The material sequenced was PBMCs or a T cell subset sorted from them (not recorded which). The chain joins TRBV7-6 to TRBJ2-5; 7 bases align to TRBD1. Here the CDR3 DNA reads TGTGCCAGCAGCGCCGGGACAGCACAAGAGACCCAGTACTTC. The encoded protein is CASSAGTAQETQYF.